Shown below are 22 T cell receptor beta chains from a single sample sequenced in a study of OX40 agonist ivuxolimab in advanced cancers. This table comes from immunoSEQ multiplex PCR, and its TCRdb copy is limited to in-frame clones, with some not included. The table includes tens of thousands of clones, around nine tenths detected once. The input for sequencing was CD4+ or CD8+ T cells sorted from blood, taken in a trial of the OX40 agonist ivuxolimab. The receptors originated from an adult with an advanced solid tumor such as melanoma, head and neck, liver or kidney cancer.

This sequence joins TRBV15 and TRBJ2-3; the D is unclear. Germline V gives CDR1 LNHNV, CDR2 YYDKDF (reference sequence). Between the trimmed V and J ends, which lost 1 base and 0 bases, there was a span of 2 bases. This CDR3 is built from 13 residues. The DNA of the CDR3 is TGTGCCACCAGCAGAGCGAGCACAGATACGCAGTATTTT. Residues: CATSRASTDTQYF.

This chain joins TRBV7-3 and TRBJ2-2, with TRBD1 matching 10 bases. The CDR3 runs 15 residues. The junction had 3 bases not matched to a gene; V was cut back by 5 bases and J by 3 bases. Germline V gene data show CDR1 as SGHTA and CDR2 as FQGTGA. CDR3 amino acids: CASSDGTGDTGELFF. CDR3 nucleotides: TGTGCCAGCAGCGACGGGACAGGGGACACCGGGGAGCTGTTTTTT. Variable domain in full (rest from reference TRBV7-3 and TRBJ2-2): GAGVSQTPSNKVTEKGKYVELRCDPISGHTALYWYRQSLGQGPEFLIYFQGTGAADDSGLPNDRFFAVRPEGSVSTLKIQRTERGDSAVYLCASSDGTGDTGELFFGEGSRLTVL.

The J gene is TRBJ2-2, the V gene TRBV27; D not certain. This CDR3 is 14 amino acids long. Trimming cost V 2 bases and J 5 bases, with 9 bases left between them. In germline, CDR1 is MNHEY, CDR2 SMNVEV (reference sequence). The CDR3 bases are TGTGCCAGCAGTTTACGGTCCTGGACCGGGGAGCTGTTTTTT. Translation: CASSLRSWTGELFF.

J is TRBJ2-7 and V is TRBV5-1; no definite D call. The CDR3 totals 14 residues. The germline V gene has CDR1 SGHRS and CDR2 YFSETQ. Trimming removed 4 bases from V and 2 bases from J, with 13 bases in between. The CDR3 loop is CASSQDLVAYEQYF. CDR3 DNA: TGCGCCAGCAGCCAGGACCTCGTTGCCTACGAGCAGTACTTC. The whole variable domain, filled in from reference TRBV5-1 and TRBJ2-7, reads KAGVTQTPRYLIKTRGQQVTLSCSPISGHRSVSWYQQTPGQGLQFLFEYFSETQRNKGNFPGRFSGRQFSNSRSEMNVSTLELGDSALYLCASSQDLVAYEQYFGPGTRLTVT.

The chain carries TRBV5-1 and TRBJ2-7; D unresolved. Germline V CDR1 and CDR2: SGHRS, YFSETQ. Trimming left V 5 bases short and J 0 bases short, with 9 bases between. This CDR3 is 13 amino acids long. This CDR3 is CASSGENSYEQYF. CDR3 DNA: TGCGCCAGCAGTGGAGAAAACTCCTACGAGCAGTACTTC. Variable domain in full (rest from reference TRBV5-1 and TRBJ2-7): KAGVTQTPRYLIKTRGQQVTLSCSPISGHRSVSWYQQTPGQGLQFLFEYFSETQRNKGNFPGRFSGRQFSNSRSEMNVSTLELGDSALYLCASSGENSYEQYFGPGTRLTVT.

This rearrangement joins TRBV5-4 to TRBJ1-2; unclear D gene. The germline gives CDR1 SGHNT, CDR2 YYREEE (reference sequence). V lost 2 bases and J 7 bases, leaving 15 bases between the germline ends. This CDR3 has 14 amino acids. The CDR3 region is CASSLRVEGVGYTF. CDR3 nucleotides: TGTGCCAGCAGCTTAAGGGTAGAGGGTGTTGGCTACACCTTC.

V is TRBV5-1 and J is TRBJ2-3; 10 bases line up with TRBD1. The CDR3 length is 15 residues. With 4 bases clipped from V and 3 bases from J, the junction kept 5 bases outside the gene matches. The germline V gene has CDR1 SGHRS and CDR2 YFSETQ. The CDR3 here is CASSPGTGATDTQYF. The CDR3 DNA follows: TGCGCCAGCAGCCCCGGGACAGGGGCTACAGATACGCAGTATTTT.

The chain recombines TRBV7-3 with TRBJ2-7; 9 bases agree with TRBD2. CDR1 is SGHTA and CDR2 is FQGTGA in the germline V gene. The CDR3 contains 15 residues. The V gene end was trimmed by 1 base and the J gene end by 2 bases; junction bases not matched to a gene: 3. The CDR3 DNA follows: TGTGCCAGCAGCTTAAGGGCGGGAGGGACCTACGAGCAGTACTTC. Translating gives CASSLRAGGTYEQYF.

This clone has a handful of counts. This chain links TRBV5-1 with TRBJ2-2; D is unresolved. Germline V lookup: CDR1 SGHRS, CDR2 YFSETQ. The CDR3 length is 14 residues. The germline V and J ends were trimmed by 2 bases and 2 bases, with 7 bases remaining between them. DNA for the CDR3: TGCGCCAGCAGCTTCTCAGTAAACACCGGGGAGCTGTTTTTT. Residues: CASSFSVNTGELFF.

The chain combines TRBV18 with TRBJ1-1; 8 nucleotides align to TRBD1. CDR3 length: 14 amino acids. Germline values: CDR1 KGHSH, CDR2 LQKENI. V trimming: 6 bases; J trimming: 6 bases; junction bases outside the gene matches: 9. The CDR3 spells CASSFGQGAAEAFF. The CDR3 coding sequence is TGTGCCAGCTCCTTCGGACAGGGCGCGGCTGAAGCTTTCTTT.

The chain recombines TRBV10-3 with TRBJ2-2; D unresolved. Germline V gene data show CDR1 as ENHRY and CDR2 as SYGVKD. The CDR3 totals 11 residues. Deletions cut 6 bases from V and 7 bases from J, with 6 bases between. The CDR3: CAIRGIGELFF. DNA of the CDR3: TGTGCCATCAGGGGGATCGGGGAGCTGTTTTTT.

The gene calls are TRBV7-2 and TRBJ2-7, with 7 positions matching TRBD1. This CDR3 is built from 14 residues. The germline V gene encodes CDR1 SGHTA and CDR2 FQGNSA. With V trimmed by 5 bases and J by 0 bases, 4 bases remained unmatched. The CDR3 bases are TGTGCCAGCAGCCTGGCAGGGGGCTCCTACGAGCAGTACTTC. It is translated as CASSLAGGSYEQYF.

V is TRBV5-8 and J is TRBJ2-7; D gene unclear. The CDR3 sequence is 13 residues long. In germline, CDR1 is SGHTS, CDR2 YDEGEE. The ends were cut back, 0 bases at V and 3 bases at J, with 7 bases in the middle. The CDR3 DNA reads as TGTGCCAGCAGCTTGGTTTACGGCTACGAGCAGTACTTC. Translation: CASSLVYGYEQYF.

The CDR3 is CASSQELGGSSNEQFF. The DNA for the CDR3 is TGCGCCAGCAGCCAAGAACTCGGCGGGAGTTCGAATGAGCAGTTCTTC. The V call is TRBV4-3, the J call TRBJ2-1; 7 bases align to TRBD2. After removal of 0 bases from V and 7 bases from J, the junction contained 9 bases not matched to a gene. Germline V gene sequence: CDR1 LGHNA, CDR2 YSLEER. The CDR3 spans 16 residues.

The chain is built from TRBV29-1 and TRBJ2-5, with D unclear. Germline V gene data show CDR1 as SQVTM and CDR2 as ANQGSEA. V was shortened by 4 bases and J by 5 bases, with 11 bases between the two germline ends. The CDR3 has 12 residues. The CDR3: CSVVGPGETQYF. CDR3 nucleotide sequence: TGCAGCGTTGTCGGGCCTGGGGAGACCCAGTACTTC.

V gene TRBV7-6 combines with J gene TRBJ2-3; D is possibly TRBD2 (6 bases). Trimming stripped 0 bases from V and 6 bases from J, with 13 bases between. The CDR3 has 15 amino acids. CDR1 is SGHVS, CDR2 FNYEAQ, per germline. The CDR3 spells CASSLAEVAGDTQYF. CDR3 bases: TGTGCCAGCAGCTTAGCGGAGGTCGCGGGGGATACGCAGTATTTT. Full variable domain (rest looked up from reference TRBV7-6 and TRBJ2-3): GAGVSQSPRYKVTKRGQDVALRCDPISGHVSLYWYRQALGQGPEFLTYFNYEAQQDKSGLPNDRFSAERPEGSISTLTIQRTEQRDSAMYRCASSLAEVAGDTQYFGPGTRLTVL.

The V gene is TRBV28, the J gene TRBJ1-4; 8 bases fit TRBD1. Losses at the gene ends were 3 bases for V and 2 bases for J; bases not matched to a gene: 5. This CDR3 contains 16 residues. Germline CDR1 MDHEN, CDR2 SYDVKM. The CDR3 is CASSFRGRVTNEKLFF. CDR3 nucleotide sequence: TGTGCCAGCAGTTTCAGGGGGCGCGTGACTAATGAAAAACTGTTTTTT. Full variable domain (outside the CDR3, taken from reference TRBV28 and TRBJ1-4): DVKVTQSSRYLVKRTGEKVFLECVQDMDHENMFWYRQDPGLGLRLIYFSYDVKMKEKGDIPEGYSVSREKKERFSLILESASTNQTSMYLCASSFRGRVTNEKLFFGSGTQLSVL.

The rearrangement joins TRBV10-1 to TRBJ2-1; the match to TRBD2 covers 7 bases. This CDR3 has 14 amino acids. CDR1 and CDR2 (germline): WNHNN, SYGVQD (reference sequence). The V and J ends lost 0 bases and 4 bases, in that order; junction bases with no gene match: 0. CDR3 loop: CASSESSGYNEQFF. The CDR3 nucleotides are TGCGCCAGCAGTGAGTCTAGCGGGTACAATGAGCAGTTCTTC.

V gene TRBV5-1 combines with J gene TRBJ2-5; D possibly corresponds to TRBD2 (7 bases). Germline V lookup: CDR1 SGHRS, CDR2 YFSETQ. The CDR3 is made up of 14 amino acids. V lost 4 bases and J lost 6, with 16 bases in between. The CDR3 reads CASSQVGGEQTQYF. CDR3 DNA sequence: TGCGCCAGCAGCCAAGTAGGGGGGGAACAGACCCAGTACTTC.

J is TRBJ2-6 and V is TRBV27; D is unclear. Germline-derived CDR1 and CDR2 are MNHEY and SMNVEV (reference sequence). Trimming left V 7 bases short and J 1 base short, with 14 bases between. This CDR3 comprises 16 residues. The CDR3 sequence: CASTAATASGANVLTF. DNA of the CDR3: TGTGCCAGCACCGCCGCTACAGCTTCTGGGGCCAACGTCCTGACTTTC.

The CDR3 sequence: CASSPGSGSRTDTQYF. CDR3 nucleotide sequence: TGCGCCAGCAGCCCCGGGAGCGGGAGTCGCACAGATACGCAGTATTTT. V and J are TRBV5-1 and TRBJ2-3; TRBD2 matches 8 bases. The J segment lost 1 base and the V segment lost 4 bases, leaving 8 bases of the junction unmatched. Germline V gene data show CDR1 as SGHRS and CDR2 as YFSETQ. The CDR3 is made up of 16 amino acids.

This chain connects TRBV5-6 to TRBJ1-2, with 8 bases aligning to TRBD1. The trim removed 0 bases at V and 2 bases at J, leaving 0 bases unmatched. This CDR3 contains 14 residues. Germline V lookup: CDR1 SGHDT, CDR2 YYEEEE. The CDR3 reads CASSLGTGNYGYTF. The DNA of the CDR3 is TGTGCCAGCAGCTTGGGGACAGGGAACTATGGCTACACCTTC.